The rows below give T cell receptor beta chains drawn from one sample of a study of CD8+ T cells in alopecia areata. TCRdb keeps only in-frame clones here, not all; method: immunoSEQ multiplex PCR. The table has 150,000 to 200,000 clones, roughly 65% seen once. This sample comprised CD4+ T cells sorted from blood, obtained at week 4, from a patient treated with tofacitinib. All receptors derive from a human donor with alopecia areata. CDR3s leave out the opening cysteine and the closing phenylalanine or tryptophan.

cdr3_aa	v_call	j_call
SVRDDGLGGYGYT	TRBV29-1	TRBJ1-2
ASSLNRGGYEQY	TRBV5-1	TRBJ2-7
ASSQGSSNYGYT	TRBV4-1	TRBJ1-2
ASCGGGFTDTQY	TRBV19	TRBJ2-3
AWTGGNTEAF	TRBV30	TRBJ1-1
ASSRRTGGWQPQH	TRBV5-6	TRBJ1-5
SVGGGQSTDTQY	TRBV29-1	TRBJ2-3
SVEPGTFTEAF	TRBV29-1	TRBJ1-1
ASSLGRGSLYEQY	TRBV7-9	TRBJ2-7
SVGTGPGELF	TRBV29-1	TRBJ2-2
SLPGTQNTEAF	TRBV29-1	TRBJ1-1
SVDKATNYGYT	TRBV29-1	TRBJ1-2
SDLSSWVGGYT	TRBV29-1	TRBJ1-2
ASSQSYNSPLH	TRBV14	TRBJ1-6
ASSPSQGVNEKLF	TRBV7-9	TRBJ1-4
ASSARVNTGELF	TRBV9	TRBJ2-2
ASSELITSSEKLF	TRBV25-1	TRBJ1-4
ASSLDREGTAF	TRBV5-4	TRBJ1-1
SVAWGGETEAF	TRBV29-1	TRBJ1-1
SVVTEQETQY	TRBV29-1	TRBJ2-5
ASSYMEGFRSTEAF	TRBV6-5	TRBJ1-1
ASSIRDRNEQY	TRBV27	TRBJ2-7